The clone carrying this TCR beta chain has a handful of counts. The target antigen is unknown. A read error may explain this, as a much larger clone is one base away. The sample is drawn from a study of T cells in Graves' hyperthyroidism and ophthalmopathy. Study context: Staff took peripheral blood when the initial diagnosis was made, before any treatment began. Broader study findings: Researchers found most expanded thyroid clonotypes above 0.001 in blood as well.

The CDR3 has 13 amino acids. CDR1 is ENHRY, CDR2 SYGVKD, per germline. Amplification targeted TCR beta CDR3 regions from RNA transcripts. In the first-round RT-PCR of the TCR CDR3, the HTBI primer set was used. TCRdb analysed the multiplex PCR reads with MiXCR anew, one entry per CDR3 protein. The sample holds about 350,000 distinct CDR3 sequences, approximately 18% seen once. The TCR was taken from a woman aged 40 to 50 with Graves' ophthalmopathy. The rearrangement links TRBV10-3 to TRBJ2-2, with D tentatively TRBD1 (6 bases). Material: blood. CDR3 bases: TGTGTCGCCACAGGGTCCCTTGGAGGGGAGCTGTTTTTT. Protein sequence: CVATGSLGGELFF.